This TCR beta chain was retrieved from a study of T-cell memory formation after mild COVID-19. MiXCR, applied by TCRdb to the 5' RACE reads, yields one record per CDR3 protein. Altogether about 400,000 distinct CDR3 sequences are present, less than 25% being singletons, with the ten largest covering approximately 14%. This clonotype has only a few counts. Germline-derived CDR1 and CDR2 are KGHDR and SFDVKD. Trimming pared 5 bases from V and 1 base from J, leaving 18 bases between. This CDR3 has 17 residues. The origin of this receptor is an adult woman who had mild COVID-19 (a few samples of this study predate the infection). Cell type and time point are not known. The chain links TRBV24-1 to TRBJ2-3, with D perhaps TRBD1 (6 bases). The sequenced sample was PBMCs or a T cell subset sorted from them (not recorded which). CDR3: CATSGTGFDRRTDTQYF. CDR3 nucleotides: TGTGCCACCAGTGGTACAGGGTTCGACCGCCGCACAGATACGCAGTATTTT.